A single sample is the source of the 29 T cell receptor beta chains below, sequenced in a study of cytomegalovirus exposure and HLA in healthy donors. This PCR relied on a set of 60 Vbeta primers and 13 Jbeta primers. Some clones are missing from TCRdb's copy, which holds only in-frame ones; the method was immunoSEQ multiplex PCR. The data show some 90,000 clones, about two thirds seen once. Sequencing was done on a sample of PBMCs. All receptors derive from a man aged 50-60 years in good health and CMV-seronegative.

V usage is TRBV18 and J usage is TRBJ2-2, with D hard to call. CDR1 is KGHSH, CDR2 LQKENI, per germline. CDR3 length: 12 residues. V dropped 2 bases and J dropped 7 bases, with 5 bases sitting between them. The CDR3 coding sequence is TGTGCCAGCTCACCATCTATCGGGGAGCTGTTTTTT. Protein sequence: CASSPSIGELFF.

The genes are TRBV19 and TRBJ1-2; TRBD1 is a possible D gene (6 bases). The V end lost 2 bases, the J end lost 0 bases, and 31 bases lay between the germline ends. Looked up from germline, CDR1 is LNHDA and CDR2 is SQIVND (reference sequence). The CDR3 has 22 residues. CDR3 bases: TGTGCCAGTAGTATACGGTCTCTTCCCTTGTGGGCAGGGGAAGCGACTAACTATGGCTACACCTTC. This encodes CASSIRSLPLWAGEATNYGYTF.

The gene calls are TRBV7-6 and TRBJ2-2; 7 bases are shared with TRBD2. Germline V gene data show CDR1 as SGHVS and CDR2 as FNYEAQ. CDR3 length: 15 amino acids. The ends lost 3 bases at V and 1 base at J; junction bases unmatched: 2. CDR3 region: CASSLAGENTGELFF. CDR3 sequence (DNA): TGTGCCAGCAGCTTGGCGGGGGAGAACACCGGGGAGCTGTTTTTT.

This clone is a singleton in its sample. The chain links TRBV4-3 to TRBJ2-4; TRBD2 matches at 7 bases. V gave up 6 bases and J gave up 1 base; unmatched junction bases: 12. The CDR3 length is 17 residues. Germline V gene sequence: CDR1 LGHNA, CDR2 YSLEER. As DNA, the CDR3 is TGCGCCAGCAGTCCCCGGGCTAGCGGAGTGGCCAAAAACATTCAGTACTTC. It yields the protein CASSPRASGVAKNIQYF.

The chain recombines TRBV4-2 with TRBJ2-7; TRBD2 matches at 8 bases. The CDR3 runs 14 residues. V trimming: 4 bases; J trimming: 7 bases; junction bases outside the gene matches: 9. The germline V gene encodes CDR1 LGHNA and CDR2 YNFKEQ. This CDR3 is CASSRTGGAGEQYF. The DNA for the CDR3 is TGTGCCAGCAGCCGCACCGGGGGGGCGGGAGAGCAGTACTTC.

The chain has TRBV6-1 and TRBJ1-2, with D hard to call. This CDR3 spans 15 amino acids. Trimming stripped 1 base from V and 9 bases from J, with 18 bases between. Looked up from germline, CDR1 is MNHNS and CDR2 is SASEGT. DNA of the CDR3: TGTGCCAGCAGTGAAGGCGGCAGCCGGGGAATGAGCTACACCTTC. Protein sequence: CASSEGGSRGMSYTF.

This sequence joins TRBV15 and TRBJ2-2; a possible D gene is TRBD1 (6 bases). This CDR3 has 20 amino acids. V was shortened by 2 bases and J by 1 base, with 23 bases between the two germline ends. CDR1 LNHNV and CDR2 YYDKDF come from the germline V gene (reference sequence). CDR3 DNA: TGTGCCACCAGCAGACCCAGAGGGGGAACTCCAATAAAGAACACCGGGGAGCTGTTTTTT. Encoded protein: CATSRPRGGTPIKNTGELFF.

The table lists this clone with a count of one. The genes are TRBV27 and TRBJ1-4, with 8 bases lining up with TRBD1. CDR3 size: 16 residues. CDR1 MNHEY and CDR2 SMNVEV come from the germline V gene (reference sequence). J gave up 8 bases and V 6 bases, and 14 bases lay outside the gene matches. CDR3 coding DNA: TGTGCCAGCAGGCCGGCCCCAGGGGGCGAATCGGAAAAACTGTTTTTT. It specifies CASRPAPGGESEKLFF. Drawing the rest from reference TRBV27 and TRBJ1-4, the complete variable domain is EAQVTQNPRYLITVTGKKLTVTCSQNMNHEYMSWYRQDPGLGLRQIYYSMNVEVTDKGDVPEGYKVSRKEKRNFPLILESPSPNQTSLYFCASRPAPGGESEKLFFGSGTQLSVL.

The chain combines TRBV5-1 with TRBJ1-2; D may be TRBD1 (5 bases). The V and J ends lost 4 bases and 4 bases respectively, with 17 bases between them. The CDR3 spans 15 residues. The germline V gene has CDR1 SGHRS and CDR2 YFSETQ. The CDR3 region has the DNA TGCGCCAGCAGCGGTACAGGCTTACTTTCCTATGGCTACACCTTC. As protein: CASSGTGLLSYGYTF.

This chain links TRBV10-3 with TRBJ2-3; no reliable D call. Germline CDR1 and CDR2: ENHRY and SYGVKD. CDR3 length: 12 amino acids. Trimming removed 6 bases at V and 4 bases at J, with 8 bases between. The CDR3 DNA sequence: TGTGCCATCAGCTCTCAGGCAGATACGCAGTATTTT. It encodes CAISSQADTQYF.

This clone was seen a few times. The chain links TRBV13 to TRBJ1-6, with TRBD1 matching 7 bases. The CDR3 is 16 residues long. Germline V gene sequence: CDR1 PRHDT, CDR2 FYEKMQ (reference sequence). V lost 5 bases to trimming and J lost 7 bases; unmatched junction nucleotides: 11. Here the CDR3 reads CASSLIRGRGNSPLHF. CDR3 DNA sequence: TGTGCCAGCAGCCTCATCCGGGGCAGGGGGAATTCACCCCTCCACTTT.

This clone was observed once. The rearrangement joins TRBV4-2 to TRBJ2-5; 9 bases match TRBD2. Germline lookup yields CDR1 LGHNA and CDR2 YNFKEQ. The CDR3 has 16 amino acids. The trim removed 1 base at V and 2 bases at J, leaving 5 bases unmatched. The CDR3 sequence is CASSQVSGRLQETQYF. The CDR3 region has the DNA TGTGCCAGCAGCCAAGTAAGCGGGAGGTTACAAGAGACCCAGTACTTC.

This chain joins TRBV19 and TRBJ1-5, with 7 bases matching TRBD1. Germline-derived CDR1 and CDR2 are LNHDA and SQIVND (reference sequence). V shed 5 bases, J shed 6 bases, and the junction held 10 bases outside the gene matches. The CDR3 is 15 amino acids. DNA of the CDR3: TGTGCCAGTAGTCCCTTTGGAGGGGGCATTCAGCCCCAGCATTTT. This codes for CASSPFGGGIQPQHF.

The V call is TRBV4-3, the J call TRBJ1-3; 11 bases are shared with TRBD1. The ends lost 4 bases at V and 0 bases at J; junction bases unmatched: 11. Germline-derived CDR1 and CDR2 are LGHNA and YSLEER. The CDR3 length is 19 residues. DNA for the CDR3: TGCGCCAGCAGCCGGGTCATCGGGACAGGGGGTCCCTCTGGAAACACCATATATTTT. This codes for CASSRVIGTGGPSGNTIYF.

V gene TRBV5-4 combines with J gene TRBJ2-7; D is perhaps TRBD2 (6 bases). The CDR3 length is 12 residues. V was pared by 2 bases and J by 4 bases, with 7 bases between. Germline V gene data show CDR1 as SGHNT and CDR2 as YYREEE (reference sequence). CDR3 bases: TGTGCCAGCAGCTTCGGGGGTTACGAGCAGTACGTC. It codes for CASSFGGYEQYV.

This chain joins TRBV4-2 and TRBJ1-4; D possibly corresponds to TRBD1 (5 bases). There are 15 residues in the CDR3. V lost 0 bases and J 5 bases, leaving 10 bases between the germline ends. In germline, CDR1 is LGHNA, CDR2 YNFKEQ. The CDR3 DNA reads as TGTGCCAGCAGCCAAGAAGACAGAAAGAATGAAAAACTGTTTTTT. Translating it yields CASSQEDRKNEKLFF.

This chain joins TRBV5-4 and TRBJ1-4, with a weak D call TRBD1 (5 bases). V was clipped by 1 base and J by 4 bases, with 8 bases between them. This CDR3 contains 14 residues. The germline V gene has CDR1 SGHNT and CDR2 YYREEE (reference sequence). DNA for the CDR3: TGTGCCAGCAGCTTGAAGGGGTTTAATGAAAAACTGTTTTTT. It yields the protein CASSLKGFNEKLFF. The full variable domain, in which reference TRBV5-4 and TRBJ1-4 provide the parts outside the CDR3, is ETGVTQSPTHLIKTRGQQVTLRCSSQSGHNTVSWYQQALGQGPQFIFQYYREEENGRGNFPPRFSGLQFPNYSSELNVNALELDDSALYLCASSLKGFNEKLFFGSGTQLSVL.

The CDR3 DNA is TGTGCCACCGCGAGCGGAGGGAAGGCCGGGGAGCTGTTTTTT. It translates to CATASGGKAGELFF. This chain links TRBV10-3 with TRBJ2-2, with TRBD2 as a possible D gene (6 bases). From germline, CDR1 is ENHRY and CDR2 SYGVKD. Trimming cost V 10 bases and J 6 bases, with 18 bases left between them. The CDR3 covers 14 residues.

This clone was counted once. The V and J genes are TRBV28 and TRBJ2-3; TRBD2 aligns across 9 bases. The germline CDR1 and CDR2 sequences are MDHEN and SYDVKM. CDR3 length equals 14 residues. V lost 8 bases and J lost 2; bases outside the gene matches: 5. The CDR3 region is CASHLAGFTDTQYF. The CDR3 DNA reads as TGTGCCAGCCATCTAGCGGGATTCACAGATACGCAGTATTTT.

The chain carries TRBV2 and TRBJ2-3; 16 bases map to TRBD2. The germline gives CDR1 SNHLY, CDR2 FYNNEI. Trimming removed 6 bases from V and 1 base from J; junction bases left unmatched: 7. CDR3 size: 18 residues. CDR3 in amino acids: CASRPGLAGGRGTDTQYF. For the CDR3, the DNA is TGTGCCAGCAGGCCGGGACTAGCGGGGGGGCGCGGCACAGATACGCAGTATTTT.

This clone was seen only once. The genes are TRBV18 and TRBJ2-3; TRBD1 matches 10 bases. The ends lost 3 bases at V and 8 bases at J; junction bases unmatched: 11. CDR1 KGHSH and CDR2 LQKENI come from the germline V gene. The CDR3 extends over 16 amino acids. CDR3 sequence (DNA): TGTGCCAGCTCACCCCGACAGGGGGCCGCACGGATTACGCAGTATTTT. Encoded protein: CASSPRQGAARITQYF.

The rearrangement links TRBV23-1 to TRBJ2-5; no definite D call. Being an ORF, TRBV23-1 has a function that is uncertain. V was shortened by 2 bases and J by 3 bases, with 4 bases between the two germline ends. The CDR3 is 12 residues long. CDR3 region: CASSQPEETQYF. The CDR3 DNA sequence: TGCGCCAGCAGTCAACCCGAAGAGACCCAGTACTTC.

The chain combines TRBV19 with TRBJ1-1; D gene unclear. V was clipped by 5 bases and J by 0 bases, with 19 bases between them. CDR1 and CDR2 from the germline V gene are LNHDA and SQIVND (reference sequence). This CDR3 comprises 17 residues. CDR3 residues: CASSSLPTESLNTEAFF. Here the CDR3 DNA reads TGTGCCAGTAGTTCTCTCCCTACAGAGTCATTGAACACTGAAGCTTTCTTT.

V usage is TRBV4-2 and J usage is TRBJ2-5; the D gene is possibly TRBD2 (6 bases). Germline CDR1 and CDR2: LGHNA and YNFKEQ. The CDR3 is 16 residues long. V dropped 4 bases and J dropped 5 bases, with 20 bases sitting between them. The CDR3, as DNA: TGTGCCAGCAGCCGAAGGGCGGGGACCCGTGTGGAGACCCAGTACTTC. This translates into CASSRRAGTRVETQYF.

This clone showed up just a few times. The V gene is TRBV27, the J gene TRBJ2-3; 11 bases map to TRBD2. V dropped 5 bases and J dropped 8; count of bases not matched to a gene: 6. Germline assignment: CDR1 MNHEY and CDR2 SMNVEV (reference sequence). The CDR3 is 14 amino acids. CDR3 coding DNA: TGTGCCAGCAGTCCCCTCACTAGCGGGGGTACGCAGTATTTT. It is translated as CASSPLTSGGTQYF.

The CDR3 sequence: CASSHPRLNTGELFF. CDR3 nucleotides: TGTGCCAGCAGCCACCCGAGGCTGAACACCGGGGAGCTGTTTTTT. The chain joins TRBV7-9 to TRBJ2-2; no definite D call. The V and J ends lost 5 bases and 1 base respectively, with 11 bases between them. The CDR3 covers 15 residues. Germline V CDR1 and CDR2: SEHNR, FQNEAQ (reference sequence).

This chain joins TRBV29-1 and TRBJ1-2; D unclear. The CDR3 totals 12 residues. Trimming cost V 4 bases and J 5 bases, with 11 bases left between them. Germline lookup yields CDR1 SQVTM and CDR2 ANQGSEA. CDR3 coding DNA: TGCAGCGTTGTGAGGGCAACATATGGCTACACCTTC. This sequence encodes CSVVRATYGYTF.

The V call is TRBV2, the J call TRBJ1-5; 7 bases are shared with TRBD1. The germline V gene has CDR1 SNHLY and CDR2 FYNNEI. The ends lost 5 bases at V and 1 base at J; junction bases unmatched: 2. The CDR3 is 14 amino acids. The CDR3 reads CASSRQGSNQPQHF. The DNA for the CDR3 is TGTGCCAGCAGTCGACAGGGAAGCAATCAGCCCCAGCATTTT.

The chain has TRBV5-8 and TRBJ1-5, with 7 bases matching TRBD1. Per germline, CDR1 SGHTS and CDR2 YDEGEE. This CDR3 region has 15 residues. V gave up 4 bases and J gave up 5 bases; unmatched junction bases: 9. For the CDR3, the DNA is TGTGCCAGCAGCCCCCCCGGGACAGCCTATCAGCCCCAGCATTTT. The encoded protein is CASSPPGTAYQPQHF.